Each of the 6 T cell receptor beta chains below was sequenced from the same sample in a study of cytomegalovirus exposure and HLA in healthy donors. The PCR used 60 Vbeta and 13 Jbeta primers. Assay: immunoSEQ multiplex PCR; the TCRdb copy retains only in-frame clones and omits some. The sample comprises about 150,000 clones, approximately 85% of which are singletons, and 6.3% rests with the top ten. Sample: PBMCs. These receptors all come from a man aged 50-60 years in good health and CMV-seropositive.

This clone was counted between two and nine times. The chain is built from TRBV10-3 and TRBJ2-3; 10 bases are a match to TRBD2. The CDR3 extends over 17 amino acids. The V gene end was trimmed by 2 bases and the J gene end by 3 bases; junction bases not matched to a gene: 8. Per the germline V gene, CDR1 is ENHRY and CDR2 is SYGVKD. The CDR3 region has the DNA TGTGCCATCAGTGAGCTCCTAGCGGGAGAATTGACAGATACGCAGTATTTT. It encodes CAISELLAGELTDTQYF.

To note about this clone: One junction end does not reproduce the germline sequence, and a read error may be involved. The J gene is TRBJ1-4, the V gene TRBV7-9, with 8 bases identical to TRBD1. CDR1 is SEHNR and CDR2 is FQNEAQ in the germline V gene (reference sequence). The CDR3 consists of 15 residues. CDR3 nucleotides: TGTTCCAGCAGCGACCGACAGGGGCTCGGTGAAAAACTGTTTTTT. Protein sequence: CSSSDRQGLGEKLFF.

This sequence joins TRBV7-2 and TRBJ2-5, with TRBD2 identical over 13 bases. The CDR3 is made up of 15 amino acids. V lost 6 bases and J lost 6; bases outside the gene matches: 7. CDR1 SGHTA and CDR2 FQGNSA come from the germline V gene. The CDR3 nucleotides are TGTGCCAGCAGGGAACTAGCGGGAGGGCCACAGACCCAGTACTTC. Amino acids: CASRELAGGPQTQYF.

The rearrangement uses TRBV2 and TRBJ2-2, with a tentative D call TRBD1 (6 bases). The CDR3 length is 15 residues. The V and J ends lost 11 bases and 0 bases respectively, with 16 bases between them. The germline V gene has CDR1 SNHLY and CDR2 FYNNEI. DNA for the CDR3: TGTGCCGGAGGAGACAGGAGTTCGAACACCGGGGAGCTGTTTTTT. Translated, it gives CAGGDRSSNTGELFF.

This chain links TRBV5-1 with TRBJ2-7, with 7 bases matching TRBD1. The CDR3 covers 14 residues. Trimming cost V 3 bases and J 0 bases; bases outside gene matches: 3. Per the germline V gene, CDR1 is SGHRS and CDR2 is YFSETQ. The CDR3, as DNA: TGCGCCAGCAGCTATCGGGACAGCTCCTACGAGCAGTACTTC. Translating gives CASSYRDSSYEQYF. The whole variable domain, remainder taken from reference TRBV5-1 and TRBJ2-7, is KAGVTQTPRYLIKTRGQQVTLSCSPISGHRSVSWYQQTPGQGLQFLFEYFSETQRNKGNFPGRFSGRQFSNSRSEMNVSTLELGDSALYLCASSYRDSSYEQYFGPGTRLTVT.

The chain uses TRBV28 and TRBJ1-2; 9 nucleotides match TRBD1. Trimming at V came to 6 bases and at J to 8 bases, leaving 7 bases not matched to a gene. The CDR3 is made up of 13 amino acids. Germline CDR1 MDHEN, CDR2 SYDVKM. CDR3 sequence: CASSEQGAVGYTF. The CDR3 DNA follows: TGTGCCAGCAGCGAACAGGGGGCGGTCGGCTACACCTTC.